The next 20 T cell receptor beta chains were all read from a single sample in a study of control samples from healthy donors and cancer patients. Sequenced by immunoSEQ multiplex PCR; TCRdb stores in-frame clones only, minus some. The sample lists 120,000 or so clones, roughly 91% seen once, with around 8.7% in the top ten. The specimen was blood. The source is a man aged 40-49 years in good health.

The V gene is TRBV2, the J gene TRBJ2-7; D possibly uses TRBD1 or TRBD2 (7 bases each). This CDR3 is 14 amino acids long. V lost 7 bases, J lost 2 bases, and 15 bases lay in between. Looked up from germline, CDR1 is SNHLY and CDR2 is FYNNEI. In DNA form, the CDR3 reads TGTGCCAGCAACTTACAGGGGAGGGCCTACGAGCAGTACTTC. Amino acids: CASNLQGRAYEQYF. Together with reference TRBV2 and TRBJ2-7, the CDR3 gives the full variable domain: EPEVTQTPSHQVTQMGQEVILRCVPISNHLYFYWYRQILGQKVEFLVSFYNNEISEKSEIFDDQFSVERPDGSNFTLKIRSTKLEDSAMYFCASNLQGRAYEQYFGPGTRLTVT.

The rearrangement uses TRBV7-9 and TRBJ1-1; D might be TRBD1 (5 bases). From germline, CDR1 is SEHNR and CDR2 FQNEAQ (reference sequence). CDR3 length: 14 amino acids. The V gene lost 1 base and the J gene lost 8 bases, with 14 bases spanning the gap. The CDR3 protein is CASSLEGQTVEAFF. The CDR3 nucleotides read TGTGCCAGCAGCTTAGAAGGTCAGACAGTCGAAGCTTTCTTT.

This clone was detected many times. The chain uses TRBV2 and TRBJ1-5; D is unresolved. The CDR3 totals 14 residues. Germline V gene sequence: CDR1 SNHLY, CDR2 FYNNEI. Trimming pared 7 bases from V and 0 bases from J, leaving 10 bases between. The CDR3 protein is CASMGGYSNQPQHF. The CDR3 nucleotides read TGTGCCAGCATGGGCGGTTATAGCAATCAGCCCCAGCATTTT.

This CDR3 reads CASSPGLAGGNSYEQYF. The CDR3 DNA reads as TGTGCCAGCAGCCCGGGACTAGCGGGGGGGAACTCCTACGAGCAGTACTTC. The rearrangement joins TRBV7-9 to TRBJ2-7; TRBD2 matches 16 bases. Germline CDR1 and CDR2: SEHNR and FQNEAQ (reference sequence). This CDR3 is built from 17 residues. V was pared by 5 bases and J by 0 bases, with 4 bases of the junction left unmatched.

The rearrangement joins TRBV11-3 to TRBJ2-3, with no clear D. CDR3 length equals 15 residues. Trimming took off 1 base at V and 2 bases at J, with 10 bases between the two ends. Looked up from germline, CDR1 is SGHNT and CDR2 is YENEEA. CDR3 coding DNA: TGTGCCAGCAGCTTAGGTCGCCAAGACACAGATACGCAGTATTTT. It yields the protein CASSLGRQDTDTQYF. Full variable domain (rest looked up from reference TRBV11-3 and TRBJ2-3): EAGVVQSPRYKIIEKKQPVAFWCNPISGHNTLYWYLQNLGQGPELLIRYENEEAVDDSQLPKDRFSAERLKGVDSTLKIQPAELGDSAVYLCASSLGRQDTDTQYFGPGTRLTVL.

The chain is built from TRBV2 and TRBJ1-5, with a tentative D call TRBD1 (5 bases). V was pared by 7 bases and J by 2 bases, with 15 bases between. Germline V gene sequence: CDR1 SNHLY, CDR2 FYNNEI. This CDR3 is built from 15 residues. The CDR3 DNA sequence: TGTGCCAGCACCCAGGACATTCGGGGCAATCAGCCCCAGCATTTT. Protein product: CASTQDIRGNQPQHF.

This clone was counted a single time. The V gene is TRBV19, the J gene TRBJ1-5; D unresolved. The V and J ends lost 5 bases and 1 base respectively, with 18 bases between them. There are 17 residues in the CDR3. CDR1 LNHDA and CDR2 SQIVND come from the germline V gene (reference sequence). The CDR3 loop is CASSARSGEGSNQPQHF. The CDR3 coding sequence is TGTGCCAGTAGTGCGAGGAGCGGGGAAGGGAGCAATCAGCCCCAGCATTTT.

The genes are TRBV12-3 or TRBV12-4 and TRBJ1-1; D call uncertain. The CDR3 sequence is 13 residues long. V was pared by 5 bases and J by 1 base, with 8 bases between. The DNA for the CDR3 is TGTGCCAGCAGTAGAACAGAGAACACTGAAGCTTTCTTT. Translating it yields CASSRTENTEAFF.

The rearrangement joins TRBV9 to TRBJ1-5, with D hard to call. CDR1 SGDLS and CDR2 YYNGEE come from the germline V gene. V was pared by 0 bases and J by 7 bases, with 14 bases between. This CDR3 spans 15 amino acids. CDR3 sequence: CASSVGSGLGQPQHF. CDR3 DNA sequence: TGTGCCAGCAGCGTAGGATCAGGATTGGGCCAGCCCCAGCATTTT.

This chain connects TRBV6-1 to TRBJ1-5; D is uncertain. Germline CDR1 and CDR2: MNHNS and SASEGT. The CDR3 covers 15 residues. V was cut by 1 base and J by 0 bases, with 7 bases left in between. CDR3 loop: CASSEVLISNQPQHF. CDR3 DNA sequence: TGTGCCAGCAGTGAAGTCCTGATTAGCAATCAGCCCCAGCATTTT.

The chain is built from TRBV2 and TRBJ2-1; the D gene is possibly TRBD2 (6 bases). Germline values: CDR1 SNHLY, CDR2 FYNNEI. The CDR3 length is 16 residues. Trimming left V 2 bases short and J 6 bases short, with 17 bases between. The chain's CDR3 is CASSERRGTMGNEQFF. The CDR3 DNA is TGTGCCAGCAGTGAAAGGCGGGGAACGATGGGCAATGAGCAGTTCTTC. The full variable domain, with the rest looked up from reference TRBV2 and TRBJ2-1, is EPEVTQTPSHQVTQMGQEVILRCVPISNHLYFYWYRQILGQKVEFLVSFYNNEISEKSEIFDDQFSVERPDGSNFTLKIRSTKLEDSAMYFCASSERRGTMGNEQFFGPGTRLTVL.

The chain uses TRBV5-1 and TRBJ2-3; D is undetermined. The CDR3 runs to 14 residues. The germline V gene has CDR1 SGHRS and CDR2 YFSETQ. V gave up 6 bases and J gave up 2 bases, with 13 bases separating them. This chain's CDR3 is CASNLDSYTDTQYF. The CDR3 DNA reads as TGCGCCAGCAACCTTGACTCCTACACAGATACGCAGTATTTT.

CDR3 region: CASRSQDSYTIYF. CDR3 nucleotides: TGTGCCAGCAGGTCTCAAGACAGCTACACCATATATTTT. V and J are TRBV27 and TRBJ1-3, with D perhaps matching TRBD1 (5 bases). Germline V CDR1 and CDR2: MNHEY, SMNVEV (reference sequence). V lost 6 bases and J lost 8, with 14 bases in between. This CDR3 region has 13 residues.

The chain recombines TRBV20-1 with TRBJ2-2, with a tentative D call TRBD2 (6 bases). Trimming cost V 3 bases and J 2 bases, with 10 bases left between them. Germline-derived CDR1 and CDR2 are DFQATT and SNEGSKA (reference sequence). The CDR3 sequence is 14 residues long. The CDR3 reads CSASGTSNTGELFF. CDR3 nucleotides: TGCAGTGCTAGTGGGACTTCAAACACCGGGGAGCTGTTTTTT.

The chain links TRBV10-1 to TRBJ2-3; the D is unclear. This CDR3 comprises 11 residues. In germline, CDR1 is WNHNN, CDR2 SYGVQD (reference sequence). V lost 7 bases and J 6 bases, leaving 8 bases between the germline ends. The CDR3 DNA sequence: TGCGCCAGCAACCCTGGGGATACGCAGTATTTT. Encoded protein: CASNPGDTQYF.

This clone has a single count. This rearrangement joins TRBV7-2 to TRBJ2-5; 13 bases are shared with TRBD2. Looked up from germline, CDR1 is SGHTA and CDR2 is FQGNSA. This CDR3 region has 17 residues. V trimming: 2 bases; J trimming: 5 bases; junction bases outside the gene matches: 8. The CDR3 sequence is CASSLHSTSGGAETQYF. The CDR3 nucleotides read TGTGCCAGCAGCTTACATTCTACTAGCGGGGGGGCCGAGACCCAGTACTTC.

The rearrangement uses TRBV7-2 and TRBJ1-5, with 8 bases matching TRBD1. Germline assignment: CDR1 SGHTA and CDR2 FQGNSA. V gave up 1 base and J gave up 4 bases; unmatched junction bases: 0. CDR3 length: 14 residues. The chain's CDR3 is CASSLGQGNQPQHF. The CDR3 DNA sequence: TGTGCCAGCAGCTTAGGACAGGGGAATCAGCCCCAGCATTTT.

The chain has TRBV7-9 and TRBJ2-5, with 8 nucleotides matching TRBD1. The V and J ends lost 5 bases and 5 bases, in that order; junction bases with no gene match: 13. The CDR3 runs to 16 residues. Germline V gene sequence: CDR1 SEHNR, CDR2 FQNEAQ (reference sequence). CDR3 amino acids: CASSSGGQGAWETQYF. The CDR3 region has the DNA TGTGCCAGCAGCAGCGGAGGGCAGGGGGCGTGGGAGACCCAGTACTTC.

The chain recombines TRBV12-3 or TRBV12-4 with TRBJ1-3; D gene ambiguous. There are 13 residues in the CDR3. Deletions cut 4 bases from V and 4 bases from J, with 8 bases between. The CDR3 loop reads CASSSGRGNTIYF. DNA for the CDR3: TGTGCCAGCAGTTCGGGCAGAGGAAACACCATATATTTT.

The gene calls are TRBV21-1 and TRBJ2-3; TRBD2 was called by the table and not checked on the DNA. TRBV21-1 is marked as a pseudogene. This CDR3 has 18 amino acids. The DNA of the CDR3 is TGTGCCAGCAGCTTTCGGTGCGGGGGGCGAACAAACACAGATACGCAGTATTTT. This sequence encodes CASSFRCGGRTNTDTQYF.